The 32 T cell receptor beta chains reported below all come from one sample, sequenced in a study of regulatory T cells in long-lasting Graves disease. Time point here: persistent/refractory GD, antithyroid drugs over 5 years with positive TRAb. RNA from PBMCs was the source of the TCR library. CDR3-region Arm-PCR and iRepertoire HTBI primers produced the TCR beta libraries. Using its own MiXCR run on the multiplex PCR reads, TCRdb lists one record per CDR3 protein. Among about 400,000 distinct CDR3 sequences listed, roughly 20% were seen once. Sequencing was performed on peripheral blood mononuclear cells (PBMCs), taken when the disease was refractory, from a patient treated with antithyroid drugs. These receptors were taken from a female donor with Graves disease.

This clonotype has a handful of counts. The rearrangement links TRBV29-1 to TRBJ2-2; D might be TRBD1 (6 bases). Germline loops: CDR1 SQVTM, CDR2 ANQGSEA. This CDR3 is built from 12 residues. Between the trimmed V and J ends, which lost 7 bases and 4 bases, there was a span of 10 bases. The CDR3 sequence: CSATGFTGELFF. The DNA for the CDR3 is TGCAGCGCCACAGGGTTCACCGGGGAGCTGTTTTTT.

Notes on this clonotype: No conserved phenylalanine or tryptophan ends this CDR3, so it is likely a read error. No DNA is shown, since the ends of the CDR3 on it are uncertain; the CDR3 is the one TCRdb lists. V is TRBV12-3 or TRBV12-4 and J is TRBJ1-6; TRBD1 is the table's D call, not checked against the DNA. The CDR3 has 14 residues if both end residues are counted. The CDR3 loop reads CASSGTPQSGTANS.

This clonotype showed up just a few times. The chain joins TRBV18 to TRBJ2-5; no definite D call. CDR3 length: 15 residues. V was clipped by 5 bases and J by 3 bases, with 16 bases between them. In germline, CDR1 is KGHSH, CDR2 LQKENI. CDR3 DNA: TGTGCCAGCTCAACCTTACCACAGACGAAAGAGACCCAGTACTTC. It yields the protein CASSTLPQTKETQYF. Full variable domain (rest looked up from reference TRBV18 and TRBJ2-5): NAGVMQNPRHLVRRRGQEARLRCSPMKGHSHVYWYRQLPEEGLKFMVYLQKENIIDESGMPKERFSAEFPKEGPSILRIQQVVRGDSAAYFCASSTLPQTKETQYFGPGTRLLVL.

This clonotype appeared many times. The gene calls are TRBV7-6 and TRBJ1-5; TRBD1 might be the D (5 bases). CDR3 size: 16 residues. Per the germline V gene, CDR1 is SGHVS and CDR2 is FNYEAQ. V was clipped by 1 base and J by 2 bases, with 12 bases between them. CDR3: CASSLGPGRGNQPQHF. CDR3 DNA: TGTGCCAGCAGCTTAGGGCCAGGGCGGGGCAATCAGCCCCAGCATTTT.

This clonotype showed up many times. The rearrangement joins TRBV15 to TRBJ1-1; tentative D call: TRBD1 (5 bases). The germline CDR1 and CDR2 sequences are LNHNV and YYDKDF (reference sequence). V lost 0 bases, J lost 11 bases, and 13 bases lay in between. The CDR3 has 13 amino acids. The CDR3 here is CATSREGLGVAFF. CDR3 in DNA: TGTGCCACCAGCAGAGAAGGACTGGGGGTGGCTTTCTTT.

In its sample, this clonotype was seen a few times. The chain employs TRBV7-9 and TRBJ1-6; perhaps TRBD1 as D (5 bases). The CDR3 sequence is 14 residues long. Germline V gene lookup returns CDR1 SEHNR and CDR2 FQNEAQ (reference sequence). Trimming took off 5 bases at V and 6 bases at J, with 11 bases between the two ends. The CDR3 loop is CASSQGPINSPLHF. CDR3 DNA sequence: TGTGCCAGCAGCCAGGGACCCATTAATTCACCCCTCCACTTT.

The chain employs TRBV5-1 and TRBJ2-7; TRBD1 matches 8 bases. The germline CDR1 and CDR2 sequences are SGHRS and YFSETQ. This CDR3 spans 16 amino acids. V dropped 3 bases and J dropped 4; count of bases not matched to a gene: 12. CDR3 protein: CASSSELDRDLYEQYF. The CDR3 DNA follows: TGCGCCAGCAGCTCCGAATTGGACAGGGATCTTTACGAGCAGTACTTC.

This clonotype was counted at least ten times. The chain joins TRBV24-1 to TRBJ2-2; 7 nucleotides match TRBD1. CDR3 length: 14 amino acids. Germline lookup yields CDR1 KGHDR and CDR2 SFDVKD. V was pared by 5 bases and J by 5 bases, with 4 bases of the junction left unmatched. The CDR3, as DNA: TGTGCCACCAGTGGACAGGGTTGGACCGGGGAGCTGTTTTTT. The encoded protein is CATSGQGWTGELFF.

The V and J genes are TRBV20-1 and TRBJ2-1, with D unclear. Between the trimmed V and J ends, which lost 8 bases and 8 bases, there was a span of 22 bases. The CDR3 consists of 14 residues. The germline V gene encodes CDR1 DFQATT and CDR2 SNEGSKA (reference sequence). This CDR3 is CSTLVGSVVDEQFF. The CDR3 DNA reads TGCAGTACCCTCGTGGGCAGCGTCGTCGATGAGCAGTTCTTC.

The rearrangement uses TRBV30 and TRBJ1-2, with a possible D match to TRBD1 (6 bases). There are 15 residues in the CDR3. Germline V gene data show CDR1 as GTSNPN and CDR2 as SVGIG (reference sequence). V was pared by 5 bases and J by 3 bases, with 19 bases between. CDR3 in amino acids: CAWGTGAGVYYGYTF. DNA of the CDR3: TGTGCCTGGGGGACGGGGGCAGGGGTGTACTATGGCTACACCTTC.

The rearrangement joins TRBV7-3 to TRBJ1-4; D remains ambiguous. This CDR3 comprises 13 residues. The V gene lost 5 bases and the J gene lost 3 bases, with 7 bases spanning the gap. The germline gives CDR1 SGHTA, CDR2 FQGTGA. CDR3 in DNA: TGTGCCAGCAGCCCATCAGCTAATGAAAAACTGTTTTTT. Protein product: CASSPSANEKLFF.

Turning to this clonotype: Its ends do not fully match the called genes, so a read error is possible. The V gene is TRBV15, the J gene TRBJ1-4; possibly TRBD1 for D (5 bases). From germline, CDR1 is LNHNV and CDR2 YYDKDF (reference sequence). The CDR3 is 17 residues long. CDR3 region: CAASRDRGTLPGEKLFF. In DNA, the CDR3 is TGTGCCGCCAGCAGAGATCGAGGGACCCTACCCGGTGAAAAACTGTTTTTT.

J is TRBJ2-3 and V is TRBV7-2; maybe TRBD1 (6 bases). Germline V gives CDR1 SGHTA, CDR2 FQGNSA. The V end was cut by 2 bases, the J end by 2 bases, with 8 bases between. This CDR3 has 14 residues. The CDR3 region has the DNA TGTGCCAGCAGCTTAAACAGGGTCACAGATACGCAGTATTTT. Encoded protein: CASSLNRVTDTQYF.

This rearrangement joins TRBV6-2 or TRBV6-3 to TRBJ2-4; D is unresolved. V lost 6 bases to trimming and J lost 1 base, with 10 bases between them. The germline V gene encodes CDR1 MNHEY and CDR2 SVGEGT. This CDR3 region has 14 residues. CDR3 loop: CASRGVGAKNIQYF. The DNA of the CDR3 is TGTGCCAGCAGGGGCGTAGGGGCCAAAAACATTCAGTACTTC.

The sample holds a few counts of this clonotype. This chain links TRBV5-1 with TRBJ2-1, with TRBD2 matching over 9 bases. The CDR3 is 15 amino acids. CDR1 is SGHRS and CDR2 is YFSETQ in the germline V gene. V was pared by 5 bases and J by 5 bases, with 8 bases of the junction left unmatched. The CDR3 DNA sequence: TGCGCCAGCAGGATGACTAGCGGATCTAACAATGAGCAGTTCTTC. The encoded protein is CASRMTSGSNNEQFF.

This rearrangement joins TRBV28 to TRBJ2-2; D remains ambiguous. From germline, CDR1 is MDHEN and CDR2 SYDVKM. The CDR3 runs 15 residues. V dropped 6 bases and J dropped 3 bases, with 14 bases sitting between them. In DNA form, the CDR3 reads TGTGCCAGCAGCCCAGGCGTAAGGGACACCGGGGAGCTGTTTTTT. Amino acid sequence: CASSPGVRDTGELFF.

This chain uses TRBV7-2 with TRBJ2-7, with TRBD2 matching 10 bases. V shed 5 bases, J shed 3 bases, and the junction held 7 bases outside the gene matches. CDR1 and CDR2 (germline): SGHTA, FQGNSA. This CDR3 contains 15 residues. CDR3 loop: CASSPAASGSYEQYF. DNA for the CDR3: TGTGCCAGCAGCCCTGCGGCTAGCGGGAGCTACGAGCAGTACTTC.

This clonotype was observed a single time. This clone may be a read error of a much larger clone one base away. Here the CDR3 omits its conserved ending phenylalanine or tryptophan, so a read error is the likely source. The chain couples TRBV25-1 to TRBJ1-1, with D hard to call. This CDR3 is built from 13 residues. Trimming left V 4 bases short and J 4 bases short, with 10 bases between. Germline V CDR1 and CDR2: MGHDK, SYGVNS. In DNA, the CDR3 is TGTGCCAGCAGTGTTCGTGGCAGCACTGAAGCTTTCCTT. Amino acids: CASSVRGSTEAFL.

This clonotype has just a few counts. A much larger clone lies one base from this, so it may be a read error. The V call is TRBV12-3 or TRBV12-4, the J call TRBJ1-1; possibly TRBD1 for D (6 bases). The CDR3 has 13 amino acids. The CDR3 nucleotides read TGTGCCAGCAGTAGGACAGCGAACACTGGAGCTTTCTTT. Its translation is CASSRTANTGAFF.

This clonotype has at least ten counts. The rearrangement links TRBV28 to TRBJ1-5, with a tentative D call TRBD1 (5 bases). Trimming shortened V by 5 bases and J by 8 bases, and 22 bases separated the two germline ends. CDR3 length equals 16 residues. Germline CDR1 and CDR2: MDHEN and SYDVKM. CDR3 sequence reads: CASSPILRGTQKPQHF. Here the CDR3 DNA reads TGTGCCAGCAGTCCTATCCTGAGGGGTACCCAAAAGCCCCAGCATTTT. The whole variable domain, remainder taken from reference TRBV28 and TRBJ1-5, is DVKVTQSSRYLVKRTGEKVFLECVQDMDHENMFWYRQDPGLGLRLIYFSYDVKMKEKGDIPEGYSVSREKKERFSLILESASTNQTSMYLCASSPILRGTQKPQHFGDGTRLSIL.

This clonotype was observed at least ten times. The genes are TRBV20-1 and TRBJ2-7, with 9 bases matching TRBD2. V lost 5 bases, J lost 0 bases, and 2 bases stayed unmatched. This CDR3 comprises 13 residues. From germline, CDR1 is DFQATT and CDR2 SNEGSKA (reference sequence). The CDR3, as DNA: TGCAGTGCTGATAGCGGGAGCTCCTACGAGCAGTACTTC. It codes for CSADSGSSYEQYF.

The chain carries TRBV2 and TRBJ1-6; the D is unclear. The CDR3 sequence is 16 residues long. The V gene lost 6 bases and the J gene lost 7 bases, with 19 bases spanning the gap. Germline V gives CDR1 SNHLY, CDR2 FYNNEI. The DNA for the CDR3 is TGTGCCAGCAGGTCCCGGGGTTGGGGTGGCAATTCACCCCTCCACTTT. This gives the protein CASRSRGWGGNSPLHF.

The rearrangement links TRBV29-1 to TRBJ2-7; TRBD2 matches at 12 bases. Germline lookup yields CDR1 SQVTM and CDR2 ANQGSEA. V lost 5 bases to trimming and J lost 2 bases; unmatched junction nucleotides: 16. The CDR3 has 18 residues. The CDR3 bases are TGCAGCGTTAGGGGTTTTGGGGCTAGCGGGAGGGGCGCCTACGAGCAGTACTTC. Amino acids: CSVRGFGASGRGAYEQYF.

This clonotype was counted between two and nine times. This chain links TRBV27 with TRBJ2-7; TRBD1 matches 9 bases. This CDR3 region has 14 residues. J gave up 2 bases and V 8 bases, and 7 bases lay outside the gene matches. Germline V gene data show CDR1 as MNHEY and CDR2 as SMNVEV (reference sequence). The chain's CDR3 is CASVGTGLPYEQYF. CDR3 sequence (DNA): TGTGCCAGCGTCGGGACAGGGCTACCCTACGAGCAGTACTTC.

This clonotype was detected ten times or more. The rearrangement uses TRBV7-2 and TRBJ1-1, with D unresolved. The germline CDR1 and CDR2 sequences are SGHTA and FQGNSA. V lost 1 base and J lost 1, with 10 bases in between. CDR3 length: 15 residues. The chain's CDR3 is CASSLDMPGNTEAFF. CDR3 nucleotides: TGTGCCAGCAGCTTAGATATGCCCGGGAACACTGAAGCTTTCTTT.

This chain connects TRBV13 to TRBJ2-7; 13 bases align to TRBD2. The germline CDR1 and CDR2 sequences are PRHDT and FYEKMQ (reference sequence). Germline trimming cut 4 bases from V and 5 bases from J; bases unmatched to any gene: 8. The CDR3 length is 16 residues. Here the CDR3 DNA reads TGTGCCAGCAGCTCCACCCGGACTAGCGGGAGTAACGAGCAGTACTTC. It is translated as CASSSTRTSGSNEQYF.

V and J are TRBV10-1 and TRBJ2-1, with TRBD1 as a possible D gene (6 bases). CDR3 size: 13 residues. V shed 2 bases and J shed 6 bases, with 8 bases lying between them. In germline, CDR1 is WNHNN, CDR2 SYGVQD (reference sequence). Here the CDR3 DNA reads TGCGCCAGCAGTGAGCAGGACAGCAATGAGCAGTTCTTC. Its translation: CASSEQDSNEQFF.

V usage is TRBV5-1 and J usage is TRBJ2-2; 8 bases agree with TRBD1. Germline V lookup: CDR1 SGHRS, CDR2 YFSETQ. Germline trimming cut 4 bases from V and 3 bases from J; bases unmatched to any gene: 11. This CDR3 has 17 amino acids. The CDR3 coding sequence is TGCGCCAGCAGCGTAACGACTCAGGGGGCGGACACCGGGGAGCTGTTTTTT. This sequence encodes CASSVTTQGADTGELFF.

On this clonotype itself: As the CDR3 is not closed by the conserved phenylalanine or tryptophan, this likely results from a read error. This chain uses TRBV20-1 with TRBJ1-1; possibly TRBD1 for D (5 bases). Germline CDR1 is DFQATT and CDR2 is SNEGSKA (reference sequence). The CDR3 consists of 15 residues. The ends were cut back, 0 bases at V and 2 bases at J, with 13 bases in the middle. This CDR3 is CSARDRQGLNTEAFL. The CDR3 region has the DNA TGCAGTGCTAGAGATAGGCAGGGATTAAACACTGAAGCTTTCCTT.

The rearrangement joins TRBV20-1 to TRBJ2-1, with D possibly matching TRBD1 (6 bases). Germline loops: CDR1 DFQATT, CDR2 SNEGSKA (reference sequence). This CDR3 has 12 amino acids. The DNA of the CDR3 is TGCATCGGGAAATCAGGGGTAAATGAGCAGTTCTTC. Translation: CIGKSGVNEQFF.

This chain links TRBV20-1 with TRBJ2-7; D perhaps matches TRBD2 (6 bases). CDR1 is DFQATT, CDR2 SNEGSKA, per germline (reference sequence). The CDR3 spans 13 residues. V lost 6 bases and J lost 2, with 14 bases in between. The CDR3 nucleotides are TGCAGTGCGGACCCACTAGCAGCCTACGAGCAGTACTTC. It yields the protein CSADPLAAYEQYF.

This CDR3 reads CASRFDPAAKNIQYF. CDR3 in DNA: TGTGCCAGCAGATTCGATCCGGCGGCCAAAAACATTCAGTACTTC. This sequence joins TRBV28 and TRBJ2-4; D not certain. Trimming left V 6 bases short and J 1 base short, with 13 bases between. CDR3 length: 15 residues. Germline V gene data show CDR1 as MDHEN and CDR2 as SYDVKM.